One and the same sample provided the 27 T cell receptor beta chains below, sequenced in a study of metastatic and nonmetastatic thyroid tumors. All patients were treatment-naive before thyroid surgery. TCRdb re-called clones from the PCR reads using MiXCR. This sample has under 45,000 clones, with around a sixth found just once. Sequencing was performed on tumor tissue. The receptors shown here come from a female donor with papillary thyroid cancer or a benign thyroid nodule (not recorded which). Some clones in this sample may be carry-over from other donors' samples.

Note on this clone: One end of the junction does not line up with germline, which may come from a read error. CDR3 amino acids: CASSYLVAGDVQAFF. DNA of the CDR3: TGTGCCAGCAGTTACTTGGTGGCCGGAGATGTACAAGCCTTCTTT. V is TRBV6-5 and J is TRBJ1-1, with no clear D. Germline CDR1 MNHEY, CDR2 SVGAGI. CDR3 length: 15 amino acids.

This clone was detected many times. Germline and junction disagree at one end, which may indicate a read error. V and J are TRBV24-1 and TRBJ2-1; 8 bases fit TRBD2. This CDR3 is built from 15 residues. Germline loops: CDR1 KGHDR, CDR2 SFDVKD. For the CDR3, the DNA is TGTGCCACCACTGATGGCCTTAGCGGGATCAATGAGCAGTTCTTC. This translates into CATTDGLSGINEQFF.

The table lists this clone with many counts. V and J are TRBV20-1 and TRBJ2-3; perhaps TRBD1 as D (6 bases). Trimming took 4 bases from V and 1 from J, leaving 15 bases between them. The CDR3 loop spans 15 amino acids. Germline values: CDR1 DFQATT, CDR2 SNEGSKA (reference sequence). DNA for the CDR3: TGCAGTGCTACTCTGAGACAGGATGGCACAGATACGCAGTATTTT. Translating gives CSATLRQDGTDTQYF.

The V and J genes are TRBV18 and TRBJ1-1; TRBD1 matches at 7 bases. Germline V gene lookup returns CDR1 KGHSH and CDR2 LQKENI. This CDR3 is built from 17 residues. V trimming: 4 bases; J trimming: 0 bases; junction bases outside the gene matches: 11. The CDR3, as DNA: TGTGCCAGCTCACGAAAGGAACAGGGGAAGTTGAACACTGAAGCTTTCTTT. Its protein is CASSRKEQGKLNTEAFF. Using reference TRBV18 and TRBJ1-1 for the parts outside the CDR3, the full variable domain is NAGVMQNPRHLVRRRGQEARLRCSPMKGHSHVYWYRQLPEEGLKFMVYLQKENIIDESGMPKERFSAEFPKEGPSILRIQQVVRGDSAAYFCASSRKEQGKLNTEAFFGQGTRLTVV.

This clone was seen at least ten times. This chain links TRBV4-3 with TRBJ2-1; perhaps TRBD1 as D (6 bases). The CDR3 consists of 14 residues. Germline V gene data show CDR1 as LGHNA and CDR2 as YSLEER. V lost 1 base and J 9 bases, leaving 13 bases between the germline ends. The CDR3 DNA follows: TGCGCCAGCAGCCAAGTAACAGGGTTTGGTGAGCAGTTCTTC. This sequence encodes CASSQVTGFGEQFF.

This clone came up many times. CDR3 residues: CASSLDTPRTRYPHEQYF. For the CDR3, the DNA is TGCGCCAGCAGTTTAGATACCCCCAGGACGCGATACCCCCACGAGCAGTACTTC. The chain carries TRBV5-1 and TRBJ2-7; D remains ambiguous. The CDR3 loop spans 18 amino acids. Germline CDR1 SGHRS, CDR2 YFSETQ. The V and J ends lost 5 bases and 5 bases respectively, with 29 bases between them.

This clone came up many times. CDR3 coding DNA: TGTGCCACCAGCAGAGATGAGGGGCAGGGCTATGGCTACACCTTC. Encoded protein: CATSRDEGQGYGYTF. The J gene is TRBJ1-2, the V gene TRBV15, with a weak D call TRBD1 (5 bases). The CDR3 is 15 amino acids. Germline V gives CDR1 LNHNV, CDR2 YYDKDF (reference sequence). Deletions cut 0 bases from V and 4 bases from J, with 12 bases between.

This clone has a count of ten or more. This chain joins TRBV29-1 and TRBJ2-7; 7 positions agree with TRBD1. In germline, CDR1 is SQVTM, CDR2 ANQGSEA. J lost 5 bases, V lost 7 bases, and 11 bases had no gene match. The CDR3 spans 13 residues. The chain's CDR3 is CSAGRQGINEQYF. For the CDR3, the DNA is TGCAGCGCCGGAAGACAGGGCATAAACGAGCAGTACTTC.

The sample holds many counts of this clone. V and J are TRBV7-8 and TRBJ1-3; D is unclear. CDR1 and CDR2 (germline): SGHVS, FQNEAQ. Trimming cost V 2 bases and J 4 bases, with 3 bases left between them. The CDR3 has 12 residues. CDR3 residues: CASSLYGNTIYF. CDR3 DNA sequence: TGTGCCAGCAGCTTATACGGAAACACCATATATTTT. The full variable domain, with the rest looked up from reference TRBV7-8 and TRBJ1-3, is GAGVSQSPRYKVAKRGQDVALRCDPISGHVSLFWYQQALGQGPEFLTYFQNEAQLDKSGLPSDRFFAERPEGSVSTLKIQRTQQEDSAVYLCASSLYGNTIYFGEGSWLTVV.

This clone is deemed medium-sized. The chain has TRBV12-3 or TRBV12-4 and TRBJ2-7; 8 bases align to TRBD1. V shed 5 bases, J shed 3 bases, and the junction held 6 bases outside the gene matches. The CDR3 runs to 14 residues. CDR3 region: CASSTGTGRYEQYF. Here the CDR3 DNA reads TGTGCCAGCAGTACCGGGACAGGCCGCTACGAGCAGTACTTC.

This clone was detected many times. The chain is built from TRBV20-1 and TRBJ2-1; unclear D gene. V was shortened by 1 base and J by 0 bases, with 16 bases between the two germline ends. The CDR3 length is 17 residues. Germline loops: CDR1 DFQATT, CDR2 SNEGSKA (reference sequence). This chain's CDR3 is CSARGAIGEISYNEQFF. The CDR3 nucleotides are TGCAGTGCTAGAGGAGCAATCGGAGAAATCTCCTACAATGAGCAGTTCTTC.

This chain joins TRBV19 and TRBJ1-5; D remains ambiguous. V gave up 6 bases and J gave up 5 bases, with 17 bases separating them. CDR1 is LNHDA, CDR2 SQIVND, per germline (reference sequence). The length of the CDR3 is 15 residues. The CDR3 sequence: CASRLAHRVYQPQHF. The CDR3 region has the DNA TGTGCCAGTAGGTTGGCACATCGGGTCTATCAGCCCCAGCATTTT.

This clone has a count of ten or more. The genes are TRBV24-1 and TRBJ2-2; 8 bases map to TRBD1. V shed 5 bases and J 7 bases; nucleotides not matched to a gene: 8. CDR3 size: 15 residues. The germline gives CDR1 KGHDR, CDR2 SFDVKD. CDR3 sequence reads: CATSAAGGLDGELFF. The CDR3 nucleotides are TGTGCCACCAGTGCCGCAGGGGGCTTGGACGGGGAGCTGTTTTTT.

This clone was observed many times. The V gene is TRBV24-1, the J gene TRBJ2-2; tentative D call: TRBD1 (5 bases). In germline, CDR1 is KGHDR, CDR2 SFDVKD. The CDR3 totals 13 residues. V dropped 10 bases and J dropped 5 bases, with 13 bases sitting between them. This chain's CDR3 is CATQGFVTGELFF. The CDR3 DNA reads TGTGCCACGCAGGGATTCGTTACCGGGGAGCTGTTTTTT.

The chain joins TRBV4-2 to TRBJ2-1, with D perhaps matching TRBD1 or TRBD2 (5 bases each). This CDR3 is 15 amino acids long. Trimming removed 1 base from V and 8 bases from J, with 15 bases in between. Germline CDR1 LGHNA, CDR2 YNFKEQ. The chain's CDR3 is CASSQARDGPDEQFF. The DNA for the CDR3 is TGTGCCAGCAGCCAAGCCCGGGACGGACCGGATGAGCAGTTCTTC.

Turning to this clone: The CDR3 does not end in the conserved phenylalanine or tryptophan, so this is likely a read error. The J gene is TRBJ2-1, the V gene TRBV3-1, with 7 nucleotides matching TRBD2. After removal of 0 bases from V and 7 bases from J, the junction contained 15 bases not matched to a gene. In germline, CDR1 is LGHDT, CDR2 YNNKEL (reference sequence). This CDR3 has 18 residues. The chain's CDR3 is CASSQEGNSREYGNEQFL. CDR3 sequence (DNA): TGTGCCAGCAGCCAAGAGGGGAATTCGCGGGAGTACGGTAATGAGCAGTTCCTC.

V usage is TRBV11-3 and J usage is TRBJ2-7, with 8 bases aligning to TRBD2. Per germline, CDR1 SGHNT and CDR2 YENEEA. After removal of 2 bases from V and 0 bases from J, the junction contained 3 bases not matched to a gene. CDR3 length: 15 amino acids. The DNA for the CDR3 is TGTGCCAGCAGCTTACGGAGCGGGAGCTCCTACGAGCAGTACTTC. Translating gives CASSLRSGSSYEQYF.

The chain recombines TRBV5-1 with TRBJ2-7; the D is unclear. Trimming took 2 bases from V and 1 from J, leaving 7 bases between them. Germline V lookup: CDR1 SGHRS, CDR2 YFSETQ. The CDR3 extends over 13 amino acids. DNA of the CDR3: TGCGCCAGCAGCTTAGAGGTTTCCTACGAGCAGTACTTC. It is translated as CASSLEVSYEQYF.

In this sample, this clone turned up many times. The V and J genes are TRBV11-1 and TRBJ2-6, with a weak D call TRBD2 (5 bases). The V gene lost 0 bases and the J gene lost 2 bases, with 11 bases spanning the gap. In germline, CDR1 is SGHAT, CDR2 FQDESV (reference sequence). CDR3 length: 17 amino acids. CDR3 DNA: TGTGCCAGCAGCTTAGCGCCGGGAAAGGCTGGGGCCAACGTCCTGACTTTC. This sequence encodes CASSLAPGKAGANVLTF. Full variable domain (remainder filled in from reference TRBV11-1 and TRBJ2-6): EAEVAQSPRYKITEKSQAVAFWCDPISGHATLYWYRQILGQGPELLVQFQDESVVDDSQLPKDRFSAERLKGVDSTLKIQPAELGDSAMYLCASSLAPGKAGANVLTFGAGSRLTVL.

This clone came up many times. This sequence joins TRBV29-1 and TRBJ1-2; D unresolved. V was shortened by 4 bases and J by 4 bases, with 10 bases between the two germline ends. The CDR3 contains 12 residues. Germline CDR1 and CDR2: SQVTM and ANQGSEA. CDR3 bases: TGCAGCGTTGTTTCCGGTTCCTATGGCTACACCTTC. Its protein is CSVVSGSYGYTF.

This clone was recorded many times. The chain uses TRBV6-2 or TRBV6-3 and TRBJ1-4; TRBD1 agrees at 7 bases. The CDR3 spans 15 residues. CDR1 MNHEY and CDR2 SVGEGT come from the germline V gene. Losses at the gene ends were 10 bases for V and 0 bases for J; bases not matched to a gene: 8. CDR3 nucleotide sequence: TGTGCCATACAGGGGCCGGGAGCAACTAATGAAAAACTGTTTTTT. Its protein is CAIQGPGATNEKLFF.

V and J are TRBV20-1 and TRBJ2-2; 10 nucleotides match TRBD2. Trimming took 2 bases from V and 8 from J; bases not matched to a gene: 23. CDR1 is DFQATT, CDR2 SNEGSKA, per germline (reference sequence). The CDR3 has 20 residues. CDR3 sequence: CSARIPGQVLTSGKSGELFF. The CDR3 DNA follows: TGCAGTGCTAGAATCCCTGGACAGGTACTTACTAGCGGGAAATCTGGGGAGCTGTTTTTT.

This clone occurred many times. The chain is built from TRBV7-2 and TRBJ1-2; D possibly corresponds to TRBD1 (6 bases). The CDR3 has 16 amino acids. Germline V gives CDR1 SGHTA, CDR2 FQGNSA. V lost 3 bases to trimming and J lost 4 bases, with 18 bases between them. CDR3 loop: CASSLTQGGGAYGYTF. Written as DNA, the CDR3 is TGTGCCAGCAGCTTGACACAGGGAGGGGGTGCCTATGGCTACACCTTC.

This clone was seen many times. A much more abundant neighbour one base away suggests this may be a read error. The rearrangement joins TRBV7-9 to TRBJ2-1; no clear D. The germline V gene encodes CDR1 SEHNR and CDR2 FQNEAQ (reference sequence). The CDR3 is made up of 11 amino acids. The CDR3 loop is CANSRIHEQFF. The CDR3 coding sequence is TGTGCCAACAGCCGGATCCATGAGCAGTTCTTC.

This clone was counted at least ten times. This chain connects TRBV18 to TRBJ2-7; D is possibly TRBD1 or TRBD2 (5 bases each). Trimming stripped 5 bases from V and 8 bases from J, with 19 bases between. Germline V lookup: CDR1 KGHSH, CDR2 LQKENI. The CDR3 is 14 residues long. The CDR3 DNA reads TGTGCCAGCTCATTACAAGATAGCGAGGGACAGCAGTACTTC. Translated: CASSLQDSEGQQYF.

The chain recombines TRBV11-2 with TRBJ1-2; TRBD1 might be the D (5 bases). Trimming took 0 bases from V and 7 from J, leaving 12 bases between them. Germline V gene data show CDR1 as SGHAT and CDR2 as FQNNGV. The CDR3 contains 14 residues. The CDR3 spells CASSLDQGRSGYTF. The CDR3 bases are TGTGCCAGCAGCTTAGATCAGGGAAGGAGTGGCTACACCTTC.

This clone was seen many times. A much larger clone lies a single base off, so this may be a read error. This CDR3 is also generated by other DNA sequences in the sample. The J gene is TRBJ1-1, the V gene TRBV2, with D perhaps matching TRBD1 (5 bases). Per the germline V gene, CDR1 is SNHLY and CDR2 is FYNNEI. Trimming took off 6 bases at V and 3 bases at J, with 11 bases between the two ends. This CDR3 has 13 amino acids. Here the CDR3 reads CASSGGEDTEAFF. In nucleotides, the CDR3 is TGTGCCAGCAGCGGAGGGGAGGACACTGAAGCTTTCTTT.